This entry is about one T cell receptor (beta chain). Memory CD4+ cells were the fraction left after CD45RA+ naive selection. The CDR3 length is 15 residues. V was trimmed by 2 bases and J by 0 bases, leaving 10 bases between them. Germline assignment: CDR1 SGHRS and CDR2 YFSETQ. These data come from a study of shared clonotypes between healthy human individuals. Study at large: CD4 naive cells filled three plates per donor, CD4 memory three, CD8 naive two and CD8 memory one.

Template for every sorted-subset replicate PCR totaled around 200 ng DNA, roughly 30,000 T cell genomes. Per the study methods: Filtering of immunoSEQ junctional sequences could not match full-length read filtering. The repertoire was sequenced with immunoSEQ multiplex PCR; TCRdb's copy has only in-frame clones and lacks some. The V and J calls and clone size come from that table; D and trimming were worked out from the DNA. The top ten hold more than 0.1% of the sample, which has some 2,000,000 clones, around 95% seen once. This sequence was found in a man aged 18-30 years in good health. The specimen sequenced was naive CD4+ T cells sorted from blood. Subset given: CD45RA+ positively selected. This chain uses TRBV5-1 with TRBJ2-3; D remains unclear. CDR3 region: CASSFDQPSTDTQYF. The CDR3 nucleotides are TGCGCCAGCAGCTTTGATCAGCCTAGCACAGATACGCAGTATTTT.